What follows are 12 T cell receptor beta chains derived from one specimen sequenced in a study of cytomegalovirus exposure and HLA in healthy donors. Using immunoSEQ multiplex PCR, the repertoire was profiled, and TCRdb retains in-frame clones only, with some absent. The sample holds 120,000 to 150,000 clones; about 91% are singletons and the top ten take 4.5% to 5.5%. The source material was PBMCs. These receptors originate from a man aged 18 to 35 in good health and CMV-seropositive.

This rearrangement joins TRBV7-2 to TRBJ1-1; TRBD1 aligns across 7 bases. The CDR3 is 16 residues long. Germline-derived CDR1 and CDR2 are SGHTA and FQGNSA. Losses at the gene ends were 1 base for V and 1 base for J; bases not matched to a gene: 6. The CDR3 region has the DNA TGTGCCAGCAGCTTAGGATGGGGGACAGAGAACACTGAAGCTTTCTTT. Translating gives CASSLGWGTENTEAFF.

The chain carries TRBV11-2 and TRBJ1-2; possibly TRBD1 for D (6 bases). The germline V gene has CDR1 SGHAT and CDR2 FQNNGV. The CDR3 has 13 residues. The ends were cut back, 3 bases at V and 8 bases at J, with 13 bases in the middle. Here the CDR3 DNA reads TGTGCCAGCAGCTTTCCCTTTAGGGGGGGCTACACCTTC. Translation gives CASSFPFRGGYTF.

The rearrangement links TRBV30 to TRBJ2-2, with D maybe TRBD2 (6 bases). CDR1 is GTSNPN, CDR2 SVGIG, per germline (reference sequence). The CDR3 has 14 amino acids. V was pared by 5 bases and J by 5 bases, with 15 bases between. The CDR3 loop reads CAWEEGLLTGELFF. As DNA, the CDR3 is TGTGCCTGGGAAGAAGGACTATTAACCGGGGAGCTGTTTTTT.

This chain joins TRBV6-5 and TRBJ2-2; D remains ambiguous. Trimming stripped 4 bases from V and 5 bases from J, with 11 bases between. CDR3 length equals 14 residues. Germline V gene lookup returns CDR1 MNHEY and CDR2 SVGAGI. In DNA, the CDR3 is TGTGCCAGCAGTTCCTTTCGGCGGACCGGGGAGCTGTTTTTT. Its protein product is CASSSFRRTGELFF.

Only a few counts were recorded for this clone. The CDR3 coding sequence is TGTGCCAGCAGTTTCCGGGGGGGGCGGGACGAGCAGTACTTC. Its protein product is CASSFRGGRDEQYF. The chain recombines TRBV6-5 with TRBJ2-7; 8 bases align to TRBD2. The CDR3 is 14 amino acids. Germline CDR1 and CDR2: MNHEY and SVGAGI. The V segment lost 4 bases and the J segment 5 bases; nucleotides outside the gene matches: 7.

This clone showed up just once. This chain connects TRBV6-5 to TRBJ2-7; D uncertain. The V gene's germline CDR1 is MNHEY and CDR2 SVGAGI. V shed 8 bases and J shed 2 bases, with 7 bases lying between them. The CDR3 extends over 11 amino acids. CDR3 in amino acids: CASGQTYEQYF. In DNA form, the CDR3 reads TGTGCCAGCGGGCAAACCTACGAGCAGTACTTC.

The chain combines TRBV5-6 with TRBJ1-2; no clear D. The CDR3 is 13 residues long. CDR1 is SGHDT and CDR2 is YYEEEE in the germline V gene. Trimming left V 4 bases short and J 8 bases short, with 15 bases between. The CDR3 sequence is CASSLPGGGGYTF. The CDR3 bases are TGTGCCAGCAGCCTCCCGGGAGGTGGGGGCTACACCTTC.

About this clone itself: One end of the junction varies from germline; a read error may be responsible. This chain joins TRBV19 and TRBJ1-4; possible D gene TRBD1, 6 bases. CDR1 is LNHDA and CDR2 is SQIVND in the germline V gene (reference sequence). The CDR3 is 14 residues long. In nucleotides, the CDR3 is TGTGTCAGTAGCCGACAGGCAACTAATGAAAAACTGTTTTTT. It yields the protein CVSSRQATNEKLFF.

V usage is TRBV28 and J usage is TRBJ1-4; 9 nucleotides match TRBD1. The trim removed 4 bases at V and 8 bases at J, leaving 8 bases unmatched. Germline values: CDR1 MDHEN, CDR2 SYDVKM. CDR3 length equals 15 residues. For the CDR3, the DNA is TGTGCCAGCAGTTCACCCGGGACAGGGACGGAAAAACTGTTTTTT. It codes for CASSSPGTGTEKLFF.

The genes are TRBV5-1 and TRBJ1-1, with 7 bases that match TRBD1. Germline-derived CDR1 and CDR2 are SGHRS and YFSETQ. After removal of 4 bases from V and 7 bases from J, the junction contained 7 bases not matched to a gene. This CDR3 is built from 13 residues. The CDR3 DNA sequence: TGCGCCAGCAGCGTAGGACAGGCCAATGAAGCTTTCTTT. This sequence encodes CASSVGQANEAFF.

The V call is TRBV19, the J call TRBJ2-3; possibly TRBD2 for D (6 bases). The CDR3 totals 14 residues. Germline lookup yields CDR1 LNHDA and CDR2 SQIVND (reference sequence). The germline V and J ends were trimmed by 3 bases and 4 bases, with 11 bases remaining between them. CDR3 sequence: CASSIGGSSDTQYF. In DNA form, the CDR3 reads TGTGCCAGTAGTATTGGAGGGAGTTCAGATACGCAGTATTTT.

V is TRBV13 and J is TRBJ1-1, with 8 bases that match TRBD1. CDR1 PRHDT and CDR2 FYEKMQ come from the germline V gene (reference sequence). The V segment lost 3 bases and the J segment 6 bases; nucleotides outside the gene matches: 9. CDR3 length equals 15 residues. CDR3 loop: CASSFRTGLSAEAFF. Here the CDR3 DNA reads TGTGCCAGCAGCTTTAGGACAGGGTTATCTGCTGAAGCTTTCTTT.